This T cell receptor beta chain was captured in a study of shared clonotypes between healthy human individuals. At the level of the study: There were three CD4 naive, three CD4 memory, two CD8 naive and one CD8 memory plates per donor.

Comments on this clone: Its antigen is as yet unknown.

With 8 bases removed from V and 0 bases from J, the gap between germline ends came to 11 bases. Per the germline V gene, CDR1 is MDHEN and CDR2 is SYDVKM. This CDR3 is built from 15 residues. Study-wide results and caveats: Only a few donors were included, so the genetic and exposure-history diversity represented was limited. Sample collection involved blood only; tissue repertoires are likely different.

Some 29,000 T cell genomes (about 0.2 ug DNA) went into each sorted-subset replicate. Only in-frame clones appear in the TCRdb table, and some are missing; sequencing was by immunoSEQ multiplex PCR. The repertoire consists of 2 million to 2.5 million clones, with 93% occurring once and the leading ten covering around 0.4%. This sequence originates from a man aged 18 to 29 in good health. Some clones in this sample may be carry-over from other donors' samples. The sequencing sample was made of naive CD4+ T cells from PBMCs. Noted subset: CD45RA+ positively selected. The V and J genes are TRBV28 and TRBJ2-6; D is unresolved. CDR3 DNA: TGTGCCAGCGGACGGCCTGGCTCTGGGGCCAACGTCCTGACTTTC. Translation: CASGRPGSGANVLTF.